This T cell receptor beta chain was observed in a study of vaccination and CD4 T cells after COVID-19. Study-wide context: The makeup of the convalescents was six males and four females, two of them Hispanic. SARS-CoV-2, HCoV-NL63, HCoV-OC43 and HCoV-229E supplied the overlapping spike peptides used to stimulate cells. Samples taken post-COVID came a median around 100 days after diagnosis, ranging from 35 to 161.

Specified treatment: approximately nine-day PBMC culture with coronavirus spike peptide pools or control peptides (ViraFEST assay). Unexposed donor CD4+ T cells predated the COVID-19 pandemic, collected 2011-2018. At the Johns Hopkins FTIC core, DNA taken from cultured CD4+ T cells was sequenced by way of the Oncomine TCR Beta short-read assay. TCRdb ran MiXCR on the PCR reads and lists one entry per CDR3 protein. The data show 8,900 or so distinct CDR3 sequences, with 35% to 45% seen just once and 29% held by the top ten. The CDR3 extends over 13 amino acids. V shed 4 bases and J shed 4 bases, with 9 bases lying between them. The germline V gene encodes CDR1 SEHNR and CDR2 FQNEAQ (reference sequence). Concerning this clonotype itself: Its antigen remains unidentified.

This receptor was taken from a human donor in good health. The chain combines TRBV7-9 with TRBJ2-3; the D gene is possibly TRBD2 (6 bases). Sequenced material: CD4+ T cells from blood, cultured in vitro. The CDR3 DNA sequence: TGTGCCAGCAGCTGGCGGGGCGCAGATACGCAGTATTTT. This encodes CASSWRGADTQYF.